This T cell receptor (beta chain) comes out of a study of T cells after posttransplantation cyclophosphamide. This clone was seen ten or more times. Its antigen remains unidentified. The assay was immunoSEQ multiplex PCR, and TCRdb's table has in-frame clones only and misses some. In total the sample includes under 45,000 clones, none of them seen once. Study outcomes and limitations: Recipient CMV seropositivity and CMV reactivation strongly tracked TRB clonality. Later post-transplant blood repertoires were often dominated by donor CD8+ memory clones. Blood and skin or GI T cell repertoires showed limited TRB overlap.

The related graft donor's blood sample was taken on the day of bone marrow donation. This CDR3 spans 16 amino acids. Germline lookup yields CDR1 SNHLY and CDR2 FYNNEI. The ends lost 6 bases at V and 9 bases at J; junction bases unmatched: 11. The TCR originated in a man aged 30-40 years in good health and a related stem cell transplant donor. The specimen sequenced was PBMCs. The rearrangement uses TRBV2 and TRBJ1-6; 10 bases map to TRBD1. DNA for the CDR3: TGTGCCAGCAGCCAGACAGGGGGCCATAGGAGTTCACCCCTCCACTTT. Its protein product is CASSQTGGHRSSPLHF.